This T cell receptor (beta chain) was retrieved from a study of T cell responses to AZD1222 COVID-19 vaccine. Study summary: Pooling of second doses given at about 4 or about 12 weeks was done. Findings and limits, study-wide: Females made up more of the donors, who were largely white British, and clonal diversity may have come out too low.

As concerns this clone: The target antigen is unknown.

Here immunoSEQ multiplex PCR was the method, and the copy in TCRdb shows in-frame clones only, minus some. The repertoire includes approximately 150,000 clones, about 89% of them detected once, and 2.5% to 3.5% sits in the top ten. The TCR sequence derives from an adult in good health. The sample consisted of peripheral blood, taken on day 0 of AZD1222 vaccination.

Here the CDR3 reads CASRPDLEAFF. DNA for the CDR3: TGTGCCAGCAGACCGGATCTCGAAGCTTTCTTT. This chain links TRBV12-3 or TRBV12-4 with TRBJ1-1; D is ambiguous. The V and J ends lost 6 bases and 8 bases respectively, with 10 bases between them. The CDR3 sequence is 11 residues long.